This T cell receptor (beta chain) stems from a study of blood T cell dynamics during melanoma immunotherapy. The time point was: pre-treatment baseline. Disease control meant complete response, partial response or stable disease at 12 weeks. The CDR3 is 13 amino acids. Germline-derived CDR1 and CDR2 are SQVTM and ANQGSEA. Trimming cost V 6 bases and J 10 bases; bases outside gene matches: 11. Method: immunoSEQ multiplex PCR; TCRdb's copy keeps in-frame clones and lacks some. The sample contains about 8,500 clones, more than 65% of which appear only once. The sequence came from a human donor with melanoma. The chain joins TRBV29-1 to TRBJ2-5, with 10 bases aligning to TRBD1. The sample in question was blood, obtained from a patient treated with checkpoint blockade. CDR3 coding DNA: TGCAGCGTCCCCGGGACAGGGGCGCAAGTCCAGTACTTC. As protein: CSVPGTGAQVQYF.